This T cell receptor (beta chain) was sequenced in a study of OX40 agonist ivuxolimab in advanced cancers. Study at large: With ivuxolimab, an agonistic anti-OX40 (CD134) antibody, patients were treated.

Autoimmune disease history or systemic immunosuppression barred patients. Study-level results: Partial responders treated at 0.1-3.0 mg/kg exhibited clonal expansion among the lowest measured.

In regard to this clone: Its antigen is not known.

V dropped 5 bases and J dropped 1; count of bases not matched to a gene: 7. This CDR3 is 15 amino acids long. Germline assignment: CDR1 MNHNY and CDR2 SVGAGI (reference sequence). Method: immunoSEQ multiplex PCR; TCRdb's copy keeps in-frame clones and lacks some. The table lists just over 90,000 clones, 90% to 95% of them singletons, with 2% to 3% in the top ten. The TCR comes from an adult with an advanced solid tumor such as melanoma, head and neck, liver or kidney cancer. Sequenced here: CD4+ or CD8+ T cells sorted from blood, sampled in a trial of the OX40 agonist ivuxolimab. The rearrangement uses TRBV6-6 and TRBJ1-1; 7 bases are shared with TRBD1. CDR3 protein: CASSPKTGKNTEAFF. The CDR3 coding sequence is TGTGCCAGCAGTCCAAAGACAGGGAAGAACACTGAAGCTTTCTTT.